Listed below are T cell receptor beta chains from one sample, sequenced in a study of control samples from healthy donors and cancer patients. Produced via immunoSEQ multiplex PCR; TCRdb's table is partial and in-frame only. The sample has 100,000 to 150,000 clones, 80% to 95% seen once; the top ten hold just under 0.6%. The source material was PBMCs. Receptors were obtained from a man older than 75 with head and neck cancer. Each CDR3 is given with its conserved first and last residue. D genes are given only for firm matches. For some rows the clone size is stated as once, few or many, or as a class when expanded; others skip it.

v_gene	j_gene	d_gene	abundance	CDR3nt	CDR3aa
TRBV13	TRBJ1-1	NA	NA	TGTGCCAGCAGCTCCCCCGGTGGCGGAGATGAAGCTTTCTTT	CASSSPGGGDEAFF
TRBV6-5	TRBJ1-2	TRBD1	NA	TGTGCCAGCACCCAAGGGGGCGGAGAGTATGGCTACACCTTC	CASTQGGGEYGYTF
TRBV30	TRBJ1-4	NA	NA	TGTGCCTGGAGTGTAAGGGCACTTAAAGCAACTAATGAAAAACTGTTTTTT	CAWSVRALKATNEKLFF
TRBV4-3	TRBJ2-4	TRBD1	NA	TGCGCCAGCAGCCAGGGTTACGGACAGGGGGCTGGGGGCATTCAGTACTTC	CASSQGYGQGAGGIQYF
TRBV7-9	TRBJ2-2	TRBD2	NA	TGTGCCAGCAGCGCCCACTTGGGAGGGCCCACCGGGGAGCTGTTTTTT	CASSAHLGGPTGELFF
TRBV12-3/TRBV12-4	TRBJ2-2	NA	NA	TGTGCCAGCAGTTTCGGGGTTGGGGAGCTGTTTTTT	CASSFGVGELFF
TRBV3-1/TRBV3-2	TRBJ1-1	NA	NA	TGTGCCAGCAGCCGAAAACAGGGTGGCACTGAAGCTTTCTTT	CASSRKQGGTEAFF
TRBV7-9	TRBJ1-5	TRBD1	NA	TGTGCCAGCAGCGGCACAGGGGGCCAGCCCCAGCATTTT	CASSGTGGQPQHF
TRBV11-3	TRBJ2-2	TRBD2	NA	TGTGCCAGCAAACCAGCGGGGACCCCGAACACCGGGGAGCTGTTTTTT	CASKPAGTPNTGELFF
TRBV6-5	TRBJ2-7	TRBD2	NA	TGTGCCAGTCGGCGGGGGGCTGACTACGAGCAGTACTTC	CASRRGADYEQYF
TRBV7-2	TRBJ2-3	NA	once	TGTGCCAGCAGTTATGACAGCACAGATACGCAGTATTTT	CASSYDSTDTQYF
TRBV12-5	TRBJ2-1	NA	NA	TGTGCTAGTGGTTTTTATGAGCAGTTCTTC	CASGFYEQFF
TRBV15	TRBJ2-7	TRBD1	once	TGTGCCACCAGCAGAGATCCACCGGGACAGTTTATGAGTGGGTACTTC	CATSRDPPGQFMSGYF
TRBV5-6	TRBJ1-1	NA	NA	TGTGCCAGCAGCCCCATAGGGGTGAACACTGAAGCTTTCTTT	CASSPIGVNTEAFF
TRBV11-3	TRBJ2-2	NA	NA	TGTGCCAGCGACGAGGCGGGGCGAGAAAACACCGGGGAGCTGTTTTTT	CASDEAGRENTGELFF
TRBV2	TRBJ1-2	NA	NA	TGTGCCAGCAGGGTGGGGGTCTACCGGGACACTGGCTACACCTTC	CASRVGVYRDTGYTF
TRBV7-9	TRBJ2-7	TRBD1	NA	TGTGCCAGCAGCCCCCGGACAGGGAGCTCCTACGAGCAGTACTTC	CASSPRTGSSYEQYF
TRBV10-3	TRBJ2-7	NA	NA	TGTGCCACTGGAGGCCCTAGCTCCTACGAGCAGTACTTC	CATGGPSSYEQYF